These T cell receptor beta chains were read from a single sample in a study of T-cell memory formation after mild COVID-19. Each CDR3 protein is one row after TCRdb ran MiXCR on the 5' RACE reads. The sample has hundreds of thousands of distinct CDR3 sequences, 16% seen once; the top ten hold roughly a fifth. The material sequenced was PBMCs or a T cell subset sorted from them (not recorded which). The source of these receptors is a man younger than 35 who had mild COVID-19 (a few samples of this study predate the infection). Cell type and time point are not known. Each CDR3 is given with its conserved first and last residue. D genes are given only for firm matches. For some rows the clone size is stated as once, few or many, or as a class when expanded; others skip it.

>-|-|TRBJ2-6|TRBV18
CASSAQGVGANVLTF
TGTGCCAGCTCAGCGCAGGGAGTCGGGGCCAACGTCCTGACTTTC
>TRBD1|few|TRBJ2-1|TRBV9
CASSVQSRGNHNEQFF
TGTGCCAGCAGCGTACAATCCAGGGGGAACCACAATGAGCAGTTCTTC
>-|few|TRBJ1-1|TRBV6-5
CASSARAAGGTEAFF
TGTGCCAGCAGTGCCAGGGCGGCGGGCGGCACTGAAGCTTTCTTT
>-|many|TRBJ2-1|TRBV6-5
CASSYSPRNEQFF
TGTGCCAGCAGTTACTCACCTAGAAATGAGCAGTTCTTC
>TRBD1|-|TRBJ2-5|TRBV4-2
CASSQDPGRGQYQETQYF
TGTGCCAGCAGCCAAGATCCGGGAAGGGGGCAGTACCAAGAGACCCAGTACTTC
>TRBD1|few|TRBJ1-2|TRBV20-1
CSAPRQGRDGYTF
TGCAGTGCTCCAAGACAGGGTCGGGATGGCTACACCTTC
>-|few|TRBJ2-1|TRBV29-1
CSVVGGRSYNEQFF
TGCAGCGTTGTTGGGGGGCGCAGCTACAATGAGCAGTTCTTC
>-|few|TRBJ1-2|TRBV5-1
CASSPTLRQRINYGYTF
TGCGCCAGCAGCCCTACTCTTAGACAGCGGATTAACTATGGCTACACCTTC
>-|-|TRBJ2-5|TRBV7-9
CASSFGTRQETQYF
TGTGCCAGCAGCTTCGGGACACGACAAGAGACCCAGTACTTC
>TRBD1|few|TRBJ2-6|TRBV7-2
CASSFPLGQGASGANVLTF
TGTGCCAGCAGCTTCCCCCTAGGACAGGGGGCCTCTGGGGCCAACGTCCTGACTTTC
>-|-|TRBJ1-5|TRBV20-1
CSASDQGPGNQPQHF
TGCAGTGCTAGCGATCAGGGACCGGGCAATCAGCCCCAGCATTTT
>-|few|TRBJ2-3|TRBV2
CASVLGKAQYF
TGTGCCAGCGTCCTGGGGAAGGCGCAGTATTTT
>-|-|TRBJ1-1|TRBV4-1
CASSHADSSATEAFF
TGCGCCAGCAGCCACGCGGACAGCTCAGCCACTGAAGCTTTCTTT
>TRBD2|-|TRBJ2-3|TRBV5-1
CASSLVLAVDTQYF
TGCGCCAGCAGCTTGGTGCTAGCGGTAGATACGCAGTATTTT
>-|few|TRBJ1-4|TRBV27
CASSLSYLSQLFF
TGTGCCAGCAGTTTGTCATACTTAAGCCAGCTGTTTTTT
>TRBD2|-|TRBJ2-2|TRBV24-1
CATSDPGTSGSRELFF
TGTGCCACCAGTGATCCCGGGACTAGCGGATCGAGGGAGCTGTTTTTT
>TRBD1|-|TRBJ1-2|TRBV15
CATSGDRGTYGYTF
TGTGCCACCAGCGGGGACAGGGGTACCTATGGCTACACCTTC
>-|many|TRBJ2-3|TRBV15
CATSSRTTDTQYF
TGTGCCACCAGCAGTCGGACCACAGATACGCAGTATTTT
>-|few|TRBJ2-2|TRBV6-6
CASRITGELFF
TGTGCCAGCAGAATAACCGGGGAGCTGTTTTTT
>-|-|TRBJ1-1|TRBV5-1
CASSSTGVGLGTEAFF
TGCGCCAGCAGCTCGACGGGGGTCGGGTTGGGCACTGAAGCTTTCTTT
>-|-|TRBJ2-2|TRBV12-3/TRBV12-4
CASSFQKNTGELFF
TGTGCCAGCAGTTTCCAGAAAAACACCGGGGAGCTGTTTTTT
>-|-|TRBJ2-7|TRBV7-3
CASSFDGGTYEQYF
TGTGCCAGCAGCTTTGACGGGGGAACGTACGAGCAGTACTTC
>TRBD1|-|TRBJ1-2|TRBV7-9
CASSPTGGYHYGYTF
TGTGCCAGCAGCCCTACAGGGGGCTATCACTATGGCTACACCTTC
>-|few|TRBJ1-1|TRBV12-3/TRBV12-4
CASSPLTGEAFF
TGTGCCAGCAGTCCTTTGACGGGTGAAGCTTTCTTT
>-|-|TRBJ2-5|TRBV7-9
CASSPLLTGSGETQYF
TGTGCCAGCAGCCCCCTTCTCACGGGAAGTGGAGAGACCCAGTACTTC
>TRBD2|many|TRBJ2-7|TRBV3-1
CASSFSGGLEQYF
TGTGCCAGCAGCTTTAGCGGGGGACTCGAGCAGTACTTC
>-|-|TRBJ1-2|TRBV18
CASSPDLRGTRDGYTF
TGTGCCAGCTCGCCAGACCTCCGGGGGACCAGGGATGGCTACACCTTC
>-|-|TRBJ2-5|TRBV19
CASRPARQRETQYF
TGTGCCAGCCGCCCCGCTAGGCAACGCGAGACCCAGTACTTC
>-|-|TRBJ2-1|TRBV5-5
CASSLPLYEQFF
TGTGCCAGCAGCTTGCCTCTCTATGAGCAGTTCTTC
>TRBD2|-|TRBJ2-1|TRBV3-1
CASSQGASGGANEQFF
TGTGCCAGCAGCCAAGGGGCTAGCGGGGGGGCCAATGAGCAGTTCTTC
>-|-|TRBJ2-2|TRBV7-2
CASSLVPQFTGELFF
TGTGCCAGCAGCTTAGTCCCACAGTTCACCGGGGAGCTGTTTTTT
>TRBD1|-|TRBJ2-2|TRBV7-9
CASRTLTGNDPGELFF
TGTGCCAGCAGGACCTTGACAGGGAATGATCCCGGGGAGCTGTTTTTT
>-|few|TRBJ2-3|TRBV10-2
CASSESGVGTQYF
TGCGCCAGCAGTGAGTCGGGGGTGGGAACGCAGTATTTT